This T cell receptor (beta chain) was identified during a study of blood T cell repertoires in COVID-19. Authors' processing steps: How many nucleated cells were present was estimated from reference gene primer amplification. The assay was immunoSEQ multiplex PCR, and TCRdb's table has in-frame clones only and misses some. That table supplies the V and J calls and clone size; D and trimming were determined from the DNA. The sample has about 360,000 clones, about 87% seen once; the top ten hold less than 3.5%. Source material: peripheral blood. This sequence originates from a human donor in a cohort sampled during active COVID-19.

The CDR3 here is CASSLAPTGGNTIYF. The CDR3 coding sequence is TGCGCCAGCAGCTTGGCCCCAACAGGTGGAAACACCATATATTTT. V and J are TRBV5-1 and TRBJ1-3, with a tentative D call TRBD1 (5 bases). V was clipped by 0 bases and J by 3 bases, with 10 bases between them. Germline CDR1 SGHRS, CDR2 YFSETQ. The CDR3 runs 15 residues.